This entry concerns a single T cell receptor beta chain. This clonotype has a count of ten or more. It lacks a known antigen. No much larger clone exists at a distance of one base, and base qualities are not known. The data stem from a study of glioma-infiltrating T cells (dated by TCRdb to 2016 to 2018). Regarding the complete study: Glioma tissue, non-neoplastic brain tissue and matched peripheral blood mononuclear cells were used as sources from which TCR alpha- and beta-chain repertoires were sequenced. Each tissue-infiltrating repertoire was compared with the same patient's peripheral blood repertoire to measure divergence between tissue and blood T-cell populations. Three low-grade glioma patients, under ten primary glioblastoma patients and three non-glioma patients contributing non-neoplastic brain tissue were included in the paired cohort.

Findings and caveats that apply to the study as a whole: VJ-independent divergence between tissue and blood was lower than expected in non-neoplastic patients but higher than expected in all gliomas, particularly low-grade gliomas. The group comparisons were based on small numbers of patients: three non-neoplastic, three low-grade glioma and several glioblastoma patients. Very few CDR3 sequences were found to be shared between tissue and blood, and this scarcity was attributed to high CDR3 diversity and limited sampling.

The iRepertoire nested amplicon-rescue multiplex PCR (arm-PCR) platform was used to amplify TCR alpha and beta CDR3 regions from RNA. One-step reverse transcription and amplification used about 90-450 ng of tissue mRNA or PBMC total RNA as input. Following bead purification, Illumina adapters were added through a secondary multiplex PCR, and the libraries were then gel-purified between 200 and 400 bp. The libraries contained internal 6-nucleotide barcodes that were used for demultiplexing. Sequencing of libraries was performed on an Illumina MiSeq with 2x220 or 2x250 nucleotide paired-end reads. The original methods were these. Paired reads were merged using FLASH 1.2.11 and were aligned to the GRCh37 human genome using BWA-MEM, after which TRA and TRB reads were extracted. For V and J assignment, an IMGT-derived reference of cassette sequences and CDR3 motifs that included pseudogenes was used. Reads were translated in three frames, and productive CDR3s were defined by a C…FGXG motif without stop codons. Unique combinations of V-J cassette pair and CDR3 amino acid sequence were defined as clonotypes. Hamming distance filtering was applied to reads, with thresholds set by the sequence error rate of each sample in mapped regions. TCRdb itself trimmed the public reads at Q25 with fastp, ran MiXCR and retained productive beta chains. Entries that share a CDR3 protein sequence are merged under the most common genes and DNA. For this entry, the V and J calls and clone size follow TCRdb and not the study's own pipeline. The sample records over 100,000 distinct CDR3 sequences, 25% to 30% of which are singletons. The top ten hold 30% to 35% of the sample.

Trimming removed 8 bases from V and 3 bases from J; the gene matches leave 8 bases unexplained. CDR1 and CDR2, per the germline V gene, are SQVTM and ANQGSEA. The CDR3 spans 14 residues, from the cysteine through the phenylalanine. The only DNA kept is the CDR3, 42 bases in frame from the first base. The sequence was collected from a human donor with low-grade glioma or glioblastoma, undergoing nonglioma brain surgery, or in good health (not recorded which). The V and J segments used are TRBV29-1 and TRBJ2-3, with 10 central nucleotides matching TRBD2. The sequencing input was glioma tissue, nonneoplastic brain tissue, or PBMCs (not recorded which). Read as DNA, the sequence is TGCAGCACCTACTCTAGCGGGAGAACAGATACGCAGTATTTT. Its amino acids are CSTYSSGRTDTQYF.